Each of the 7 T cell receptor beta chains below was sequenced from the same sample in a study of shared clonotypes between healthy human individuals. The method was immunoSEQ multiplex PCR; TCRdb's version includes in-frame clones alone and lacks a portion of them. The sample yields 1.4 million or so clones, approximately 98.5% seen once. Sequencing input: naive CD4+ T cells sorted from blood. The sample's subset: CD45RA+ positively selected. The receptors here all came from a man aged 25-45 years in good health.

The V gene is TRBV6-5, the J gene TRBJ2-2; 9 bases agree with TRBD2. This CDR3 region has 13 residues. Germline-derived CDR1 and CDR2 are MNHEY and SVGAGI. Trimming at V came to 6 bases and at J to 5 bases, leaving 1 base not matched to a gene. CDR3 in amino acids: CASSLAGTGELFF. The CDR3 bases are TGTGCCAGCAGCCTAGCGGGAACCGGGGAGCTGTTTTTT.

The chain combines TRBV30 with TRBJ2-7; TRBD2 might be the D (6 bases). The CDR3 runs 12 residues. Germline CDR1 GTSNPN, CDR2 SVGIG (reference sequence). The V end lost 8 bases, the J end lost 2 bases, and 13 bases lay between the germline ends. CDR3 nucleotides: TGTGCCCACCGGGCGGGGACCTACGAGCAGTACTTC. It encodes CAHRAGTYEQYF.

This clone occurred once. The chain joins TRBV19 to TRBJ2-3, with TRBD2 matching 11 bases. V was pared by 5 bases and J by 2 bases, with 9 bases of the junction left unmatched. The CDR3 is made up of 17 amino acids. From germline, CDR1 is LNHDA and CDR2 SQIVND (reference sequence). CDR3: CASSSRGTSGNTDTQYF. For the CDR3, the DNA is TGTGCCAGTAGTTCGCGGGGGACTAGCGGAAACACAGATACGCAGTATTTT.

The rearrangement joins TRBV7-2 to TRBJ1-3, with 7 bases identical to TRBD1. With V trimmed by 5 bases and J by 0 bases, 4 bases remained unmatched. This CDR3 is built from 15 residues. Looked up from germline, CDR1 is SGHTA and CDR2 is FQGNSA. The CDR3 is CASSRDSSSGNTIYF. CDR3 DNA: TGTGCCAGCAGCCGGGACAGCAGCTCTGGAAACACCATATATTTT.

This clone has just one count. The genes are TRBV2 and TRBJ1-4, with 9 positions matching TRBD1. The CDR3 consists of 14 residues. The trim removed 7 bases at V and 7 bases at J, leaving 7 bases unmatched. The germline CDR1 and CDR2 sequences are SNHLY and FYNNEI. The DNA of the CDR3 is TGTGCCAGCATCCTACAGGGGGCCGGTGAAAAACTGTTTTTT. Its translation is CASILQGAGEKLFF. Full variable domain (outside the CDR3, taken from reference TRBV2 and TRBJ1-4): EPEVTQTPSHQVTQMGQEVILRCVPISNHLYFYWYRQILGQKVEFLVSFYNNEISEKSEIFDDQFSVERPDGSNFTLKIRSTKLEDSAMYFCASILQGAGEKLFFGSGTQLSVL.

V gene TRBV29-1 combines with J gene TRBJ2-5; the D gene is possibly TRBD1 (6 bases). CDR1 SQVTM and CDR2 ANQGSEA come from the germline V gene. This CDR3 comprises 14 residues. The V and J ends lost 4 bases and 1 base respectively, with 13 bases between them. In nucleotides, the CDR3 is TGCAGCGTTGTCCATCGGACAGCCCAAGAGACCCAGTACTTC. Translation: CSVVHRTAQETQYF.

This chain uses TRBV6-5 with TRBJ2-7; TRBD1 aligns across 9 bases. This CDR3 has 15 amino acids. Germline CDR1 MNHEY, CDR2 SVGAGI. Losses at the gene ends were 5 bases for V and 3 bases for J; bases not matched to a gene: 8. The CDR3 region has the DNA TGTGCCAGCAGTCGATTTGGGACAGGGCACTACGAGCAGTACTTC. This encodes CASSRFGTGHYEQYF.